The clone carrying this T cell receptor (beta chain) was recorded a few times. Its specificity is unknown. This entry belongs to a study of CD8 T cells in ankylosing spondylitis. General study findings and limits: Significant enrichment of disease-linked clones was reported in matched ankylosing spondylitis synovial fluid. A number of the motif variants had already been described in reactive arthritis synovial fluid and blood.

V was pared by 5 bases and J by 0 bases, with 8 bases between. The germline V gene has CDR1 MDHEN and CDR2 SYDVKM. The CDR3 runs 14 residues. TCRdb called the 5' RACE reads again in MiXCR, with one record for every CDR3 protein. The profile shows about 18,000 distinct CDR3 sequences, roughly 8.2% of them singletons. The rearrangement links TRBV28 to TRBJ2-1; the D gene is possibly TRBD1 (6 bases). This TCR was sampled from a male donor with ankylosing spondylitis or in good health (not recorded which). Material for sequencing was blood. CDR3 amino acids: CASSVDSSYNEQFF. The CDR3 bases are TGTGCCAGCAGTGTGGACAGCTCCTACAATGAGCAGTTCTTC.